These T cell receptor beta chains were read from a single sample in a study of shared clonotypes between healthy human individuals. Libraries were prepared by immunoSEQ multiplex PCR; TCRdb keeps only in-frame clonotypes and omits some of them. The sample holds about 1.1 million clones, about 72% seen once. Sequencing input: memory CD4+ T cells from PBMCs. The receptors originated from a man between 18 and 29 years old in good health. Some clones in this sample may be carry-over from other donors' samples. Each CDR3 is given with its conserved first and last residue. Fields, in order: clone size, D gene, J gene, V gene, CDR3 protein, CDR3 DNA. A D gene is named only where the DNA matches it firmly. Not every row has a clone size; where given, it reads once, few, many or a size class.

NA | NA | TRBJ1-5 | TRBV27 | CASSLEQGGNQPQHF | TGTGCCAGCAGTTTAGAACAGGGTGGCAATCAGCCCCAGCATTTT
NA | NA | TRBJ2-3 | TRBV18 | CASSPFGGSTDTQYF | TGTGCCAGCTCCCCTTTCGGAGGGAGCACAGATACGCAGTATTTT
NA | NA | TRBJ2-5 | TRBV9 | CASSAEWSGGGQQETQYF | TGTGCCAGCAGCGCCGAGTGGTCAGGGGGAGGGCAGCAAGAGACCCAGTACTTC
NA | TRBD2 | TRBJ2-5 | TRBV30 | CALREEETQYF | TGTGCCTTGCGGGAGGAGGAGACCCAGTACTTC
NA | NA | TRBJ2-7 | TRBV28 | CASRFHIRGYEQYF | TGTGCCAGCAGGTTCCATATCAGGGGCTACGAGCAGTACTTC
NA | NA | TRBJ2-5 | TRBV5-1 | CASSHEVQETQYF | TGCGCCAGCAGCCACGAAGTCCAAGAGACCCAGTACTTC
NA | NA | TRBJ2-5 | TRBV29-1 | CSALGVLVQETQYF | TGCAGCGCCTTAGGGGTTCTGGTCCAAGAGACCCAGTACTTC
NA | NA | TRBJ1-1 | TRBV6-6 | CASSLQMNTEAFF | TGTGCCAGCAGTCTTCAGATGAACACTGAAGCTTTCTTT
NA | NA | TRBJ1-4 | TRBV7-9 | CASSPEGTTVNEKLFF | TGTGCCAGCAGCCCAGAAGGGACAACGGTTAATGAAAAACTGTTTTTT
NA | NA | TRBJ2-4 | TRBV5-1 | CASSLGLQGIQYF | TGCGCCAGCAGCTTGGGCCTCCAAGGGATTCAGTACTTC
once | NA | TRBJ1-2 | TRBV4-2 | CASNRDKNYGYTF | TGTGCCAGCAACCGAGACAAGAACTATGGCTACACCTTC
NA | NA | TRBJ2-3 | TRBV14 | CASSQDRIDISSTDTQYF | TGTGCCAGCAGCCAAGATCGGATTGACATATCCTCGACAGATACGCAGTATTTT
NA | TRBD2 | TRBJ2-3 | TRBV5-1 | CASSVTSGRASVSTDTQYF | TGCGCCAGCAGCGTGACTAGCGGGAGGGCCTCGGTTTCCACAGATACGCAGTATTTT
NA | TRBD1 | TRBJ1-2 | TRBV6-4 | CASSPPTGDAYGYTF | TGTGCCAGCAGCCCCCCGACAGGGGACGCCTATGGCTACACCTTC
NA | TRBD2 | TRBJ2-7 | TRBV5-6 | CASSLVTSDVYEQYF | TGTGCCAGCAGCTTGGTAACTAGCGACGTTTACGAGCAGTACTTC
NA | TRBD1 | TRBJ2-7 | TRBV7-8 | CASSFGTGYSYEQYF | TGTGCCAGCAGCTTCGGGACAGGGTACTCCTACGAGCAGTACTTC
once | TRBD1 | TRBJ1-2 | TRBV7-2 | CASSGTGQGDGYTF | TGTGCCAGCAGCGGGACGGGACAGGGGGATGGCTACACCTTC
NA | NA | TRBJ2-7 | TRBV5-1 | CASSLGGPFSSYEQYF | TGCGCCAGCAGCCTCGGAGGTCCTTTTTCCTCCTACGAGCAGTACTTC
NA | NA | TRBJ1-1 | TRBV19 | CASSTYITGSTEAFF | TGTGCCAGTAGTACATACATAACCGGGTCCACTGAAGCTTTCTTT
NA | NA | TRBJ2-2 | TRBV5-1 | CASSHDNTGELFF | TGCGCCAGCAGCCACGATAACACCGGGGAGCTGTTTTTT
NA | NA | TRBJ2-7 | TRBV20-1 | CSASGGDEQYF | TGCAGTGCTAGTGGCGGCGACGAGCAGTACTTC
NA | NA | TRBJ2-6 | TRBV19 | CASSLSGPAGANVLTF | TGTGCCAGTAGTCTAAGCGGACCCGCAGGGGCCAACGTCCTGACTTTC
NA | NA | TRBJ2-4 | TRBV29-1 | CSVGEQTAKNIQYF | TGCAGCGTTGGCGAACAGACGGCCAAAAACATTCAGTACTTC
NA | NA | TRBJ1-2 | TRBV6-6 | CASSYWAGADGYTF | TGTGCCAGCAGTTACTGGGCAGGGGCAGATGGCTACACCTTC
NA | NA | TRBJ2-1 | TRBV7-2 | CASSFVSGNEQFF | TGTGCCAGCAGCTTTGTATCAGGAAATGAGCAGTTCTTC
NA | TRBD1 | TRBJ1-1 | TRBV5-1 | CASSLNTGALQAFF | TGCGCCAGCAGCTTAAATACAGGGGCTCTCCAAGCTTTCTTT
NA | NA | TRBJ1-4 | TRBV30 | CAWSLGMGEKLFF | TGTGCCTGGAGTCTGGGGATGGGCGAAAAACTGTTTTTT
NA | NA | TRBJ2-5 | TRBV2 | CASSPQETQYF | TGTGCCAGCAGCCCTCAAGAGACCCAGTACTTC
once | NA | TRBJ2-1 | TRBV18 | CASSVQVSYNEQFF | TGTGCCAGCTCAGTACAGGTCTCCTACAATGAGCAGTTCTTC
NA | TRBD1 | TRBJ1-2 | TRBV4-3 | CASSLMGQGAEGYTF | TGCGCCAGCAGCCTAATGGGACAGGGGGCGGAGGGCTACACCTTC
NA | NA | TRBJ2-5 | TRBV11-2 | CASSSYREGQYF | TGTGCCAGCAGCTCCTACAGGGAGGGCCAGTACTTC
once | TRBD1 | TRBJ1-1 | TRBV11-2 | CASSSPGTGIPEAFF | TGTGCCAGCAGCAGTCCCGGGACAGGGATCCCTGAAGCTTTCTTT
NA | NA | TRBJ2-3 | TRBV27 | CASSPRKVQGDTQYF | TGTGCCAGCAGTCCGCGAAAGGTACAGGGCGATACGCAGTATTTT